This TCR beta chain was captured in a study of early T cells in non-severe SARS-CoV-2 infection. This clonotype was recorded many times. The library protocol tagged individual cDNA molecules with unique molecular identifiers. In TCRdb, the 5' RACE reads were re-called with MiXCR into one record per CDR3 protein. In the table there are about 49,000 distinct CDR3 sequences, about an eighth of which are singletons. The CDR3 is made up of 15 amino acids. Trimming left V 6 bases short and J 1 base short, with 13 bases between. Sequenced input: whole blood. This chain joins TRBV12-3 or TRBV12-4 and TRBJ1-5, with D tentatively TRBD1 (6 bases). The clonotype originates from an adult who was a healthcare worker with PCR-confirmed SARS-CoV-2 infection or an uninfected control (not recorded which). The CDR3 bases are TGTGCCAGCAGCTCAGGGGATTTGAGCAATCAGCCCCAGCATTTT. Its protein product is CASSSGDLSNQPQHF.